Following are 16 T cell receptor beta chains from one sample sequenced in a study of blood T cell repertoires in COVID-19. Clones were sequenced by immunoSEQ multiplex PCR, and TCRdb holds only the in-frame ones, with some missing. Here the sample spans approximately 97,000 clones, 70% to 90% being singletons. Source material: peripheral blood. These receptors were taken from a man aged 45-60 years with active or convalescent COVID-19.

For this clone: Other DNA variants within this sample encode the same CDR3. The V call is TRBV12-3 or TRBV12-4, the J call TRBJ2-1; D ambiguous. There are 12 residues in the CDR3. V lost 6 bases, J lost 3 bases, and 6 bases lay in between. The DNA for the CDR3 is TGTGCCAGCAGCTCCCTCTACAATGAGCAGTTCTTC. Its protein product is CASSSLYNEQFF.

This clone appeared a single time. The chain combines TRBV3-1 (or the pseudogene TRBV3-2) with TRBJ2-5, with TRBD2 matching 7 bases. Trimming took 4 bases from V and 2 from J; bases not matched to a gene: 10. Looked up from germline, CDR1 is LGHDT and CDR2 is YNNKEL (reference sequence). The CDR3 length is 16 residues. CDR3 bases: TGTGCCAGCAGCCCCGTGGGAGGGTCCATTCAAGAGACCCAGTACTTC. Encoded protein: CASSPVGGSIQETQYF.

CDR3 region: CASSWGQGAISSPLHF. CDR3 bases: TGTGCCAGCAGCTGGGGACAGGGGGCTATATCTTCACCCCTCCACTTT. J is TRBJ1-6 and V is TRBV5-4, with TRBD1 identical over 12 bases. CDR1 and CDR2 from the germline V gene are SGHNT and YYREEE (reference sequence). This CDR3 has 16 residues. V shed 3 bases and J 9 bases; nucleotides not matched to a gene: 7.

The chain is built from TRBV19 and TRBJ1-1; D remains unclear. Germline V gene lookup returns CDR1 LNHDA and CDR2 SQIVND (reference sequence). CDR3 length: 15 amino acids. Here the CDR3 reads CATREQMVMNTEAFF. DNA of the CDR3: TGTGCTACTAGGGAACAGATGGTCATGAACACTGAAGCTTTCTTT.

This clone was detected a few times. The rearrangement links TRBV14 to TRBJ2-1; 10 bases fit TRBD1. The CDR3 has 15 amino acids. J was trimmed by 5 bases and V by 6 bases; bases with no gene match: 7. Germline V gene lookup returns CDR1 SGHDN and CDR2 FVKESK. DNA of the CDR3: TGTGCCAGCAGTCACGGACAGGGGGTGGACAATGAGCAGTTCTTC. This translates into CASSHGQGVDNEQFF.

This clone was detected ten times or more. This CDR3 reads CASSLKPLSAQHF. CDR3 bases: TGTGCCAGCAGCCTTAAGCCCCTGTCGGCCCAGCATTTT. V and J are TRBV27 and TRBJ1-5; the D is unclear. V lost 6 bases to trimming and J lost 11 bases, with 17 bases between them. Germline CDR1 is MNHEY and CDR2 is SMNVEV (reference sequence). This CDR3 has 13 residues.

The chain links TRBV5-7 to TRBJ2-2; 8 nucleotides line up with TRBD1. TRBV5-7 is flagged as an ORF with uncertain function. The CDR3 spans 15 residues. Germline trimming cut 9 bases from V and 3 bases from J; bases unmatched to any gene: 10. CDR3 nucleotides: TGTGCCACCAACGGACAGGGAAGGGACACCGGGGAGCTGTTTTTT. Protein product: CATNGQGRDTGELFF.

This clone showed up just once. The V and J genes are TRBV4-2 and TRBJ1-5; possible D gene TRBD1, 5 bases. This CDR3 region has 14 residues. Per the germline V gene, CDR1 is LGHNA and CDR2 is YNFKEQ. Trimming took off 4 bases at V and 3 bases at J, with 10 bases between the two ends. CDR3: CASSPGTYNQPQHF. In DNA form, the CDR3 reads TGTGCCAGCAGCCCGGGGACTTACAATCAGCCCCAGCATTTT.

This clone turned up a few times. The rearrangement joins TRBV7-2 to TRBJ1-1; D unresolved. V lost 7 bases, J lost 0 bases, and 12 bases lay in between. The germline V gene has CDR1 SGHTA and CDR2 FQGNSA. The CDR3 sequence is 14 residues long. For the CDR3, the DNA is TGTGCCAGCATCCCCACAGTAATGAACACTGAAGCTTTCTTT. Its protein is CASIPTVMNTEAFF.

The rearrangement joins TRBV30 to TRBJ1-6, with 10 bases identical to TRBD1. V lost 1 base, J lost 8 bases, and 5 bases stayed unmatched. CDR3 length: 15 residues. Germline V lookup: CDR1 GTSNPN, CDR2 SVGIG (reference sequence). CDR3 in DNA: TGTGCCTGGAGTGCAGGACAGGGGGAATATTCACCCCTCCACTTT. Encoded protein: CAWSAGQGEYSPLHF.

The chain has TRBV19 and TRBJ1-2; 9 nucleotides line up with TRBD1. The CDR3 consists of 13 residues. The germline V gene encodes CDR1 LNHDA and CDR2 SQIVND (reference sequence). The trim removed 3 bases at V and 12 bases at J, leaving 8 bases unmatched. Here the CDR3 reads CASSMGQGGLHTF. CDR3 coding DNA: TGTGCCAGTAGTATGGGACAGGGAGGCTTGCACACCTTC.

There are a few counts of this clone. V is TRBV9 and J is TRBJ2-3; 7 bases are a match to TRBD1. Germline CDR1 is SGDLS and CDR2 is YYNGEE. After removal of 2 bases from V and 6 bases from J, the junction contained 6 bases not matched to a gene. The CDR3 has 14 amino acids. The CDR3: CASSVTGQGDTQYF. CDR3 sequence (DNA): TGTGCCAGCAGCGTGACAGGGCAAGGGGATACGCAGTATTTT.

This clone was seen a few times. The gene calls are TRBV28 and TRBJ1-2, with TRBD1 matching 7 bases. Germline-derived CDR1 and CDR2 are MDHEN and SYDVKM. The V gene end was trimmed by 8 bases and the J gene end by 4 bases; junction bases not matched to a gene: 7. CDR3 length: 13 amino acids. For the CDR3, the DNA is TGTGCCAGCGCTAAGACAGGGATCTATGGCTACACCTTC. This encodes CASAKTGIYGYTF.

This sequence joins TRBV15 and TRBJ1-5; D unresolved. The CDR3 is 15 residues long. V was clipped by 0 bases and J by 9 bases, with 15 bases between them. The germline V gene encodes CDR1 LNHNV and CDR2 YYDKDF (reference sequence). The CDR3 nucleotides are TGTGCCACCAGCAGAGATAAGGCAGGTGGAAGGCCCCAGCATTTT. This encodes CATSRDKAGGRPQHF.

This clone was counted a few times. This CDR3 is CASSPDGLAGAEQYF. The CDR3 DNA reads as TGTGCCAGCAGCCCAGACGGACTAGCGGGGGCCGAGCAGTACTTC. The gene calls are TRBV9 and TRBJ2-7, with 13 nucleotides matching TRBD2. This CDR3 has 15 amino acids. Germline CDR1 and CDR2: SGDLS and YYNGEE. The J segment lost 6 bases and the V segment lost 4 bases, leaving 7 bases of the junction unmatched.

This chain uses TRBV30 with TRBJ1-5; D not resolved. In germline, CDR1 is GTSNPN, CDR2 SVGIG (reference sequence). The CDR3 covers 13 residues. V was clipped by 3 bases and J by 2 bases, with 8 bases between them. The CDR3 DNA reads TGTGCCTGGAGAGCAGGTGGCAATCAGCCCCAGCATTTT. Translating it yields CAWRAGGNQPQHF.